A selection of T cell receptor beta chains follows, all from one sample in a study of T cell responses to AZD1222 COVID-19 vaccine. TCRdb's table, derived via immunoSEQ multiplex PCR, lists solely in-frame clones and lacks some. This sample has approximately 100,000 clones, with around 90% found just once. The sample consisted of peripheral blood, taken on day 0 of AZD1222 vaccination. These receptor sequences come from an adult in good health. The CDR3 runs from the conserved cysteine through the conserved F or W. The D gene is left open where the match is weak. The size of a clone is reported for some rows only, either as once, few or many, or as a class for expanded clones.

TRBJ2-7 TRBD1 TRBV7-6 NA CASSFSGQGSYEQYF TGTGCCAGCAGCTTTTCGGGACAGGGATCCTACGAGCAGTACTTC
TRBJ2-7 NA TRBV18 NA CASSPQVTTYEQYF TGTGCCAGCTCACCACAGGTAACGACCTACGAGCAGTACTTC
TRBJ1-3 NA TRBV6-5 NA CASKAQFSGNTIYF TGTGCCAGCAAGGCCCAGTTCTCTGGAAACACCATATATTTT
TRBJ2-1 NA TRBV6-5 once CASSRADNEQFF TGTGCCAGCAGTCGCGCAGACAATGAGCAGTTCTTC
TRBJ2-7 TRBD2 TRBV6-5 once CASSYGLAGVYEQYF TGTGCCAGCAGTTACGGGCTAGCGGGAGTCTACGAGCAGTACTTC
TRBJ2-1 TRBD1 TRBV27 once CASSPVWTGSSGLYNEQFF TGTGCCAGCAGCCCCGTTTGGACAGGGTCCAGTGGCCTCTACAATGAGCAGTTCTTC
TRBJ2-7 NA TRBV27 NA CASSRTTLPLYEQYF TGTGCCAGCAGCCGTACGACATTACCCCTGTACGAGCAGTACTTC
TRBJ1-2 TRBD1 TRBV7-2 NA CASSPYRQGARGYTF TGTGCCAGCAGCCCCTATCGCCAGGGGGCGCGGGGCTACACCTTC
TRBJ1-6 NA TRBV6-4 NA CASSDRPNSPLHF TGTGCCAGCAGTGACAGGCCGAATTCACCCCTCCACTTT
TRBJ2-4 NA TRBV11-1 once CASSEEIAKNIQYF TGTGCCAGCTCGGAGGAAATAGCCAAAAACATTCAGTACTTC
TRBJ2-2 TRBD1 TRBV5-6 NA CASSPGTGGGGELFF TGTGCCAGCAGCCCTGGGACAGGGGGCGGAGGGGAGCTGTTTTTT
TRBJ2-4 NA TRBV10-3 NA CAISGGNLAKNIQYF TGTGCCATCAGTGGGGGGAACCTAGCCAAAAACATTCAGTACTTC
TRBJ2-1 TRBD2 TRBV25-1 NA CASSESSGRPHYNEQFF TGTGCCAGCAGTGAATCCAGCGGGAGGCCTCATTACAATGAGCAGTTCTTC
TRBJ2-7 NA TRBV5-8 few CASVGSRTYEQYF TGTGCCAGCGTTGGCTCCCGTACCTACGAGCAGTACTTC
TRBJ2-3 TRBD2 TRBV29-1 NA CSARGGFTDTQYF TGCAGCGCCCGGGGGGGATTCACAGATACGCAGTATTTT
TRBJ2-7 NA TRBV6-5 NA CASEAGGTRPYEQYF TGTGCCAGCGAGGCCGGTGGGACTCGACCCTACGAGCAGTACTTC
TRBJ1-2 NA TRBV30 NA CAWKVGRRLLNYGYTF TGTGCCTGGAAGGTTGGCAGGCGTTTATTGAACTATGGCTACACCTTC
TRBJ2-1 NA TRBV3-1/TRBV3-2 NA CASSQDSIQLGELESSYNEQFF TGTGCCAGCAGCCAAGATAGTATACAACTAGGAGAATTAGAAAGCTCCTACAATGAGCAGTTCTTC
TRBJ1-2 NA TRBV19 NA CASSPSRRQGYGYTF TGTGCCAGTAGTCCGAGTCGGCGGCAGGGATATGGCTACACCTTC
TRBJ2-7 TRBD2 TRBV7-9 NA CASRPGLAYEQYF TGTGCCAGCAGACCGGGACTAGCCTACGAGCAGTACTTC
TRBJ2-2 NA TRBV27 NA CASSNIGFANTGELFF TGTGCCAGCAGTAACATTGGTTTCGCGAACACCGGGGAGCTGTTTTTT
TRBJ1-3 NA TRBV9 NA CASSPLTNTIYF TGTGCCAGCAGCCCCCTGACCAACACCATATATTTT
TRBJ2-7 TRBD2 TRBV9 once CASSASGMSYEQYF TGTGCCAGCAGCGCGAGCGGGATGAGCTACGAGCAGTACTTC
TRBJ2-7 NA TRBV19 NA CASSHAAGTTYEQYF TGTGCCAGTAGTCACGCAGCGGGTACTACCTACGAGCAGTACTTC
TRBJ2-1 TRBD2 TRBV5-1 NA CASSLAGGDREQFF TGCGCCAGCAGCTTGGCCGGGGGGGACCGGGAGCAGTTCTTC
TRBJ1-5 NA TRBV6-5 NA CASSYFGYGGNQPQHF TGTGCCAGCAGTTACTTCGGCTACGGGGGAAATCAGCCCCAGCATTTT